These T cell receptor beta chains were read from a single sample in a study of CD8+ T cells in alopecia areata. Produced via immunoSEQ multiplex PCR; TCRdb's table is partial and in-frame only. The sample has 150,000 to 200,000 clones, around 60% seen once. The sequences come from CD8+ T cells sorted from blood, collected at week 24, from a patient treated with tofacitinib. Source of these receptors: a human donor with alopecia areata. CDR3s include the opening cysteine and the closing phenylalanine or tryptophan. The order of the fields is J gene, D gene, V gene, clone size, CDR3 protein, CDR3 DNA. A D gene is named only where the DNA matches it firmly. Size is omitted from some rows. Given values are once, few, many or a class for expanded clones.

j_gene: TRBJ2-4; d_gene: .; v_gene: TRBV30; abundance: .; CDR3aa: CAWSDQGTKNIQYF; CDR3nt: TGTGCCTGGAGTGACCAGGGAACCAAAAACATTCAGTACTTC
j_gene: TRBJ1-1; d_gene: TRBD1; v_gene: TRBV25-1; abundance: .; CDR3aa: CASSEYRDSGTFF; CDR3nt: TGTGCCAGCAGTGAATACCGGGACAGTGGGACTTTCTTT
j_gene: TRBJ2-5; d_gene: .; v_gene: TRBV4-1; abundance: .; CDR3aa: CASSQDRAEETQYF; CDR3nt: TGCGCCAGCAGCCAAGATCGCGCAGAAGAGACCCAGTACTTC
j_gene: TRBJ2-6; d_gene: .; v_gene: TRBV7-9; abundance: .; CDR3aa: CASLAGANVLTF; CDR3nt: TGTGCCAGCCTTGCTGGGGCCAACGTCCTGACTTTC
j_gene: TRBJ2-3; d_gene: .; v_gene: TRBV6-5; abundance: .; CDR3aa: CASASGRGMDTQYF; CDR3nt: TGTGCCAGCGCCTCTGGGCGGGGTATGGATACGCAGTATTTT
j_gene: TRBJ2-7; d_gene: TRBD1; v_gene: TRBV5-6; abundance: few; CDR3aa: CASSLQGYYEQYF; CDR3nt: TGTGCCAGCAGCTTACAGGGGTACTACGAGCAGTACTTC
j_gene: TRBJ1-1; d_gene: .; v_gene: TRBV5-1; abundance: few; CDR3aa: CASSLDLSRGTEAFF; CDR3nt: TGCGCCAGCAGCTTGGATCTGTCCAGGGGCACTGAAGCTTTCTTT
j_gene: TRBJ2-1; d_gene: .; v_gene: TRBV27; abundance: .; CDR3aa: CASRQDPYNEQFF; CDR3nt: TGTGCCAGCAGACAGGACCCTTACAATGAGCAGTTCTTC
j_gene: TRBJ1-2; d_gene: .; v_gene: TRBV15; abundance: .; CDR3aa: CATSRFQFPIRYGYTF; CDR3nt: TGTGCCACCAGCAGATTCCAGTTCCCTATACGCTATGGCTACACCTTC
j_gene: TRBJ2-7; d_gene: .; v_gene: TRBV29-1; abundance: .; CDR3aa: CSVEASGEQYF; CDR3nt: TGCAGCGTTGAAGCCAGCGGCGAGCAGTACTTC
j_gene: TRBJ2-3; d_gene: TRBD2; v_gene: TRBV30; abundance: once; CDR3aa: CAWEAGGSDTQYF; CDR3nt: TGTGCCTGGGAAGCGGGGGGCTCGGATACGCAGTATTTT
j_gene: TRBJ2-7; d_gene: .; v_gene: TRBV2; abundance: .; CDR3aa: CASGEQYF; CDR3nt: TGTGCCAGCGGGGAGCAGTACTTC
j_gene: TRBJ2-7; d_gene: TRBD1; v_gene: TRBV5-1; abundance: few; CDR3aa: CASKGTASYEQYF; CDR3nt: TGCGCCAGCAAAGGGACAGCAAGCTACGAGCAGTACTTC
j_gene: TRBJ2-1; d_gene: TRBD2; v_gene: TRBV7-9; abundance: few; CDR3aa: CASSSNKRGSSYNEQFF; CDR3nt: TGTGCCAGCAGCTCAAACAAGCGGGGGAGCTCCTACAATGAGCAGTTCTTC
j_gene: TRBJ2-1; d_gene: TRBD1; v_gene: TRBV29-1; abundance: few; CDR3aa: CSVIPGQGRGYNEQFF; CDR3nt: TGCAGCGTGATACCGGGACAGGGGAGGGGTTACAATGAGCAGTTCTTC
j_gene: TRBJ1-1; d_gene: .; v_gene: TRBV9; abundance: .; CDR3aa: CASSVADSINTEAFF; CDR3nt: TGTGCCAGCAGCGTAGCTGACAGCATAAACACTGAAGCTTTCTTT
j_gene: TRBJ1-4; d_gene: .; v_gene: TRBV29-1; abundance: few; CDR3aa: CSARGRPGPTNEKLFF; CDR3nt: TGCAGCGCCCGGGGCCGGCCGGGACCAACTAATGAAAAACTGTTTTTT
j_gene: TRBJ2-1; d_gene: TRBD2; v_gene: TRBV10-2; abundance: .; CDR3aa: CASSVAGGAQVEQFF; CDR3nt: TGCGCCAGCAGCGTAGCGGGGGGGGCCCAAGTAGAGCAGTTCTTC
j_gene: TRBJ2-1; d_gene: .; v_gene: TRBV5-1; abundance: .; CDR3aa: CASSLVTENNEQFF; CDR3nt: TGCGCCAGCAGCTTAGTAACAGAAAACAATGAGCAGTTCTTC
j_gene: TRBJ2-1; d_gene: .; v_gene: TRBV7-6; abundance: .; CDR3aa: CASSLASSYNEQFF; CDR3nt: TGTGCCAGCAGCTTGGCCTCCTCCTACAATGAGCAGTTCTTC
j_gene: TRBJ2-7; d_gene: TRBD1; v_gene: TRBV30; abundance: .; CDR3aa: CAWASGTGGFDEQYF; CDR3nt: TGTGCCTGGGCTTCCGGGACAGGGGGCTTCGACGAGCAGTACTTC
j_gene: TRBJ2-7; d_gene: .; v_gene: TRBV6-5; abundance: .; CDR3aa: CASRGRDFVHEQYF; CDR3nt: TGTGCCAGCAGGGGCCGGGATTTCGTCCACGAGCAGTACTTC
j_gene: TRBJ2-2; d_gene: .; v_gene: TRBV6-6; abundance: once; CDR3aa: CASSYWTVHTGELFF; CDR3nt: TGTGCCAGCAGTTACTGGACAGTACACACCGGGGAGCTGTTTTTT
j_gene: TRBJ1-2; d_gene: .; v_gene: TRBV29-1; abundance: .; CDR3aa: CSVPETYGYTF; CDR3nt: TGCAGCGTTCCGGAAACCTATGGCTACACCTTC
j_gene: TRBJ1-4; d_gene: .; v_gene: TRBV7-9; abundance: .; CDR3aa: CASSLIPGAEWNEKLFF; CDR3nt: TGTGCCAGCAGCTTAATCCCTGGGGCAGAATGGAATGAAAAACTGTTTTTT
j_gene: TRBJ2-5; d_gene: TRBD2; v_gene: TRBV29-1; abundance: .; CDR3aa: CSVPVATGGIAGQYF; CDR3nt: TGCAGCGTACCCGTTGCGACGGGGGGGATAGCTGGGCAGTACTTC
j_gene: TRBJ1-1; d_gene: .; v_gene: TRBV27; abundance: .; CDR3aa: CASRAGGPNTEAFF; CDR3nt: TGTGCCAGCAGGGCCGGGGGGCCGAACACTGAAGCTTTCTTT
j_gene: TRBJ2-1; d_gene: .; v_gene: TRBV6-6; abundance: .; CDR3aa: CASSYGNEQFF; CDR3nt: TGTGCCAGCAGTTACGGGAATGAGCAGTTCTTC
j_gene: TRBJ1-2; d_gene: .; v_gene: TRBV7-9; abundance: .; CDR3aa: CASSAEPDGRHGYTF; CDR3nt: TGTGCCAGCAGCGCGGAACCCGACGGTCGGCATGGCTACACCTTC
j_gene: TRBJ1-5; d_gene: .; v_gene: TRBV5-1; abundance: .; CDR3aa: CASTEGPGSGNQPQHF; CDR3nt: TGCGCCAGCACCGAGGGTCCAGGGAGTGGCAATCAGCCCCAGCACTTT
j_gene: TRBJ2-5; d_gene: .; v_gene: TRBV29-1; abundance: few; CDR3aa: CSVEGLAGSGETQYF; CDR3nt: TGCAGCGTTGAAGGACTGGCGGGGTCAGGCGAGACCCAGTACTTC
j_gene: TRBJ2-7; d_gene: .; v_gene: TRBV2; abundance: .; CDR3aa: CASSAPKANTGFYEQYF; CDR3nt: TGTGCCAGCAGTGCTCCGAAAGCTAATACAGGGTTCTACGAGCAGTACTTC
j_gene: TRBJ2-7; d_gene: .; v_gene: TRBV30; abundance: once; CDR3aa: CAWSAAYEQYF; CDR3nt: TGTGCCTGGAGTGCCGCCTACGAGCAGTACTTC
j_gene: TRBJ2-1; d_gene: .; v_gene: TRBV5-6; abundance: few; CDR3aa: CASSSGGGVLFF; CDR3nt: TGTGCCAGCAGTTCCGGGGGCGGGGTGCTGTTCTTC
j_gene: TRBJ2-5; d_gene: TRBD2; v_gene: TRBV2; abundance: .; CDR3aa: CASYGWLAGEYKTETQYF; CDR3nt: TGTGCCAGCTATGGGTGGCTAGCGGGGGAATACAAGACAGAGACCCAGTACTTC
j_gene: TRBJ2-3; d_gene: TRBD2; v_gene: TRBV10-3; abundance: many; CDR3aa: CASSYSSGGADTQYF; CDR3nt: TGTGCCAGCAGTTATTCGAGCGGGGGGGCAGATACGCAGTATTTT
j_gene: TRBJ2-1; d_gene: .; v_gene: TRBV13; abundance: .; CDR3aa: CASSSSGRSEQFF; CDR3nt: TGTGCCAGCAGCTCATCAGGGAGGAGTGAGCAGTTCTTC
j_gene: TRBJ2-1; d_gene: .; v_gene: TRBV6-5; abundance: .; CDR3aa: CATRITGTGEQFF; CDR3nt: TGTGCCACCCGGATAACAGGGACGGGTGAGCAGTTCTTC
j_gene: TRBJ2-1; d_gene: .; v_gene: TRBV27; abundance: .; CDR3aa: CASSLSGYGNEQFF; CDR3nt: TGTGCCAGCAGTTTATCCGGTTACGGCAATGAGCAGTTCTTC
j_gene: TRBJ2-1; d_gene: .; v_gene: TRBV25-1; abundance: .; CDR3aa: CASSDGQGGFF; CDR3nt: TGTGCCAGCAGTGACGGGCAGGGTGGGTTCTTC
j_gene: TRBJ1-2; d_gene: .; v_gene: TRBV5-1; abundance: .; CDR3aa: CASSLGRVFGYTF; CDR3nt: TGCGCCAGCAGCTTGGGCAGGGTTTTTGGCTACACCTTC
j_gene: TRBJ2-5; d_gene: .; v_gene: TRBV14; abundance: .; CDR3aa: CASSFIGAEQETQYF; CDR3nt: TGTGCCAGCAGCTTCATAGGAGCAGAGCAAGAGACCCAGTACTTC
j_gene: TRBJ2-1; d_gene: .; v_gene: TRBV29-1; abundance: once; CDR3aa: CSVYGAVKTGYNEQFF; CDR3nt: TGCAGCGTTTACGGGGCCGTCAAAACCGGATACAATGAGCAGTTCTTC
j_gene: TRBJ2-7; d_gene: .; v_gene: TRBV9; abundance: .; CDR3aa: CASSPGQSSYEQYF; CDR3nt: TGTGCCAGCAGCCCAGGACAGTCCTCCTACGAGCAGTACTTC
j_gene: TRBJ1-5; d_gene: .; v_gene: TRBV5-6; abundance: once; CDR3aa: CASSLLGQPQHF; CDR3nt: TGTGCCAGCAGCCTCCTAGGTCAGCCCCAGCATTTT
j_gene: TRBJ2-1; d_gene: .; v_gene: TRBV19; abundance: .; CDR3aa: CASKVAGMGDEQFF; CDR3nt: TGTGCCAGTAAAGTCGCAGGGATGGGCGATGAGCAGTTCTTC
j_gene: TRBJ2-3; d_gene: TRBD2; v_gene: TRBV7-8; abundance: .; CDR3aa: CASIGGEGTDTQYF; CDR3nt: TGTGCCAGCATTGGGGGGGAGGGGACAGATACGCAGTATTTT
j_gene: TRBJ1-2; d_gene: .; v_gene: TRBV29-1; abundance: few; CDR3aa: CSVDGRYYGYTF; CDR3nt: TGCAGCGTTGACGGCCGGTACTATGGCTACACCTTC